The present TCR beta chain was sequenced within a study of shared clonotypes between healthy human individuals. About the study: Donor composition was a couple of women and a few men, aged 18 to 49. Study-level results: For naive CD4 cells, around 5% of clonotypes were shared across four donors.

Germline values: CDR1 ENHRY, CDR2 SYGVKD. This CDR3 region has 13 residues. V was trimmed by 4 bases and J by 6 bases, leaving 13 bases between them. As for this clone: No antigen is known for it.

This table comes from immunoSEQ multiplex PCR, and its TCRdb copy is limited to in-frame clones, with some not included. The data contain about 2.5 million clones, around 92% of them seen just once; the ten biggest clones take up around 0.38%. The sequence came from a man aged 18 to 30 in good health. Some clones in this sample may be carry-over from other donors' samples. This chain uses TRBV10-3 with TRBJ2-7; unclear D gene. Sequencing was done on a sample of naive CD4+ T cells from PBMCs. Subset meaning: CD45RA+ positively selected. The CDR3 DNA reads TGTGCCATCAGTGCAAATTTAGCTTCCGAGCAGTACTTC. Its protein product is CAISANLASEQYF.